This entry concerns a single TCR beta chain. What antigen it recognizes has not been identified. No qualities accompany the bases; no much larger clone lies one base away. This sample stems from a study of Tregs in tolerant kidney transplant recipients (dated by TCRdb to between 2018 and 2021). About the study as a whole: The transplants used related donors with nonmyeloablative bone marrow transplantation, and mixed chimerism in the human trials was transient. The study used TCRbeta sequencing to identify donor-specific regulatory T cells before combined kidney and bone marrow transplantation, then tracked those cells after transplant. Overall results and qualifications from the work: The most biologically relevant and donor-specific TCRbeta repertoire appeared to be identified by expanding Tregs with activated donor B cells. PCR primers changed over time for some patients, so nucleotide-level comparison across those patients' samples was not possible. Donor-specific Treg expansion exceeded global Treg expansion in tolerant patients, suggesting antigen-driven rather than nonspecific expansion. Because the study included only a small number of patients, the results must be confirmed in larger populations and under other immunosuppression protocols. Biological reproducibility was not directly assessed, although technical replication error appeared to be minimal.

For TCRbeta CDR3 sequencing, genomic DNA was extracted from sorted cells using the QIAGEN DNeasy Blood and Tissue Kit. High-throughput TCRbeta CDR3 sequencing, which included PCR amplification with bias correction and internal controls, was done commercially through immunoSEQ. As for the original processing: Unique productive TCRbeta sequences were defined by CDR3 nucleotide sequence where primers matched, otherwise by CDR3 amino acid sequence with Vbeta and Jbeta genes. To correct sorting error, sequences shared between sorted populations at a frequency ratio of 2:1 or less were removed; the rest were assigned to the higher population. A sequence was defined as donor-reactive if the sequence was expanded at least 5-fold in CFSE-low cells compared with unstimulated cells and had a frequency of at least 0.01% in CFSE-low cells. Repertoire divergence was quantified by Jensen-Shannon divergence using the top 100 TCRbeta sequences ranked by frequency. For samples with multiple sequencing runs, sorting error was corrected separately for each run before the runs were pooled. TCRdb limited this immuneACCESS table to in-frame rearrangements with V and J called. A share of clones is missing; checked studies link under half to unresolved V genes, and the rest is unexplained. V, J and clone size are taken as reported in that table, and D and trimming were inferred from the DNA itself. Across this sample there are about 94,000 clones, with 93% seen only once. The biggest ten clones account for approximately 0.5% of the sample.

The sample's time point label is to be understood as: blood sample drawn before combined kidney and bone marrow transplant. Thawed PBMCs were FACS-sorted into unstimulated Tregs (CD4+CD25+CD127-), CD4+ non-Tregs (CD4+CD25-), CD4 cells and CD8 cells. Patients were several combined kidney and bone marrow transplant recipients from the ITN036ST trial, and only these trial subjects had samples available. Healthy control blood was processed to PBMCs by Ficoll density gradient and cryopreserved, and patient PBMCs were collected before and after transplant. This material consisted of CD4+ T cells from blood, taken before the transplant. The receptor was isolated from a human donor who received a combined kidney and bone marrow transplant.

The CDR3 here reads CATSSLVRAGGYTF. The sequenced DNA: TGTGCCACCAGCAGCCTCGTGAGAGCGGGTGGCTACACCTTC. Rearrangement joined TRBV15 to TRBJ1-2; the D segment cannot be called with confidence. According to the germline V gene (reference sequence), CDR1 reads LNHNV and CDR2 reads YYDKDF. V is pared back by 3 bases and J by 7 bases, with 15 bases lying between the germline termini. From the cysteine up to the phenylalanine, the CDR3 has a length of 14 residues. The entry retains the CDR3 DNA only, 42 bases that are in frame from base 1.